This is a list of T cell receptor beta chains from one sample in a study of blood T cells in healthy people across ages. TCRdb redid the calling of the 5' RACE reads with MiXCR, one entry per CDR3 protein. Of over 300,000 distinct CDR3 sequences listed, over 45% are singletons. Sequenced material: blood. The receptors were sampled from a man aged 55 to 69 in good health. CDR3s include the opening cysteine and the closing phenylalanine or tryptophan. The D gene is left open where the match is weak. A row's size may be missing; if present it is once, few, many or a size class.

TRBD2,TRBV6-2/TRBV6-3,TRBJ2-1,NA,TGTGCCAGCAGTTCTCTGTCAGCGGGAGGTTCCGGTGAGCAGTTCTTC,CASSSLSAGGSGEQFF
TRBD2,TRBV5-1,TRBJ2-5,NA,TGCGCCAGCAGCTCACTAGCGGGGGAAGAGACCCAGTACTTC,CASSSLAGEETQYF
TRBD1,TRBV2,TRBJ1-2,NA,TGTGCCAGCAGGGGAGACAGGGGTGATGGCTACACCTTC,CASRGDRGDGYTF
TRBD2,TRBV7-2,TRBJ2-7,NA,TGTGCCAGCAGCTTTACTAGCGGCACCGAGCAGTACTTC,CASSFTSGTEQYF
NA,TRBV11-2,TRBJ2-5,once,TGTGCCAGCAGACACACCCGGACGGTACAAGAGACCCAGTACTTC,CASRHTRTVQETQYF
NA,TRBV20-1,TRBJ2-5,NA,TGCAGTGCTGCTTCGGGGGGCCGGGAGACCCAGTACTTC,CSAASGGRETQYF
TRBD1,TRBV5-1,TRBJ2-3,NA,TGCGCCAGCAGCTTGCGGGACAGGAGCACAGATACGCAGTATTTT,CASSLRDRSTDTQYF
TRBD1,TRBV25-1,TRBJ2-6,few,TGTGCCAGCAGTGGGACGACAGGGGGCGGTTCTGGGGCCAACGTCCTGACTTTC,CASSGTTGGGSGANVLTF
NA,TRBV29-1,TRBJ2-1,NA,TGCAGCGCACAGGGGGGGGCCTACGAGCAGTTCTTC,CSAQGGAYEQFF
TRBD2,TRBV27,TRBJ2-6,many,TGTGCCAGCAGTTTCCTGCTGGGGGGGGGGAGGGCCAACGTCCTGACTTTC,CASSFLLGGGRANVLTF
NA,TRBV7-2,TRBJ1-5,NA,TGTGCCAGCAGCTTAGGGGGTTACAACGAGCAGCCCCAGCATTTT,CASSLGGYNEQPQHF
TRBD2,TRBV20-1,TRBJ2-1,few,TGCAGTGCTAGAGATTCCCTAGCGGGGGGGGCCTACAATGAGCAGTTCTTC,CSARDSLAGGAYNEQFF
NA,TRBV10-3,TRBJ1-1,few,TGTGCCATCAGTGGACAGGCGTCCACTGAAGCTTTCTTT,CAISGQASTEAFF
NA,TRBV3-1,TRBJ2-1,NA,TGTGCCAGCAGCCAAGGGGACGGGTACAATGAGCAGTTCTTC,CASSQGDGYNEQFF
TRBD1,TRBV20-1,TRBJ1-6,NA,TGCAGTGCTACCCGCGGGACAGGATGGAATTCACCCCTCCACTTT,CSATRGTGWNSPLHF
TRBD2,TRBV14,TRBJ2-1,NA,TGTGCCAGCAGCCCCCCAGTGGGACTAGCGGGATTGGGAGAGCAGTTCTTC,CASSPPVGLAGLGEQFF
NA,TRBV6-1,TRBJ2-7,few,TGTGCCAGCAGTCCCCGCGGGCGTGGGGAGCAGTACTTC,CASSPRGRGEQYF
TRBD2,TRBV4-1,TRBJ2-3,once,TGCGCCAGCAGCCCAAGGGGACTAGCGGGGAGCACAGATACGCAGTATTTT,CASSPRGLAGSTDTQYF
TRBD1,TRBV29-1,TRBJ2-5,few,TGCAGCGTTGGGATTCCACATGGGACAGGGACGGGAGAGCAGTACTTC,CSVGIPHGTGTGEQYF
NA,TRBV21-1,TRBJ2-3,NA,TGTGCCAGCAGCAAAGGACTAGCGGGGGAGGTGCTTAGCACAGATACGCAGTATTTT,CASSKGLAGEVLSTDTQYF
TRBD1,TRBV11-1,TRBJ2-7,NA,TGTGCCAGCAGCCGGAATCGACAGGGGCCCTACGAGCAGTACTTC,CASSRNRQGPYEQYF
NA,TRBV20-1,TRBJ1-6,NA,TGCAGTGCTAGCACGGGGGATTCACCCCTCCACTTT,CSASTGDSPLHF
NA,TRBV7-3,TRBJ2-1,NA,TGTGCCAGCAGCTTAACCGGGGTGGGAGGTGAGCAGTTCTTC,CASSLTGVGGEQFF
NA,TRBV14,TRBJ2-1,NA,TGTGCCAGCAGCCAAGCTCTCCGCTCCTACAATGAGCAGTTCTTC,CASSQALRSYNEQFF
NA,TRBV7-3,TRBJ2-1,NA,TGTGCCAGCAGCTTGGGCGGGAAGACGTACAATGAGCAGTTCTTC,CASSLGGKTYNEQFF
NA,TRBV3-1,TRBJ1-2,NA,TGTGCCAGCAGCCCTTACTTGGGGGGCTACACCTTC,CASSPYLGGYTF
NA,TRBV3-1,TRBJ1-1,NA,TGTGCCAGCAGCCAAGGACAGAGCACTGAAGCTTTCTTT,CASSQGQSTEAFF
TRBD2,TRBV10-3,TRBJ2-7,NA,TGTGCCATCAGTACCGGGACTAGCGGGACGGGGACTAACTACGAGCAGTACTTC,CAISTGTSGTGTNYEQYF
NA,TRBV9,TRBJ2-5,many,TGTGCCAGCAGCGGAGGGGTTTTGGAGACCCAGTACTTC,CASSGGVLETQYF
NA,TRBV5-6,TRBJ2-3,few,TGTGCCAGCAGCTCCTCGACAGACACGAGTTCTGATACGCAGTATTTT,CASSSSTDTSSDTQYF
NA,TRBV29-1,TRBJ1-1,once,TGCAGCGCGTCCGGCACTGAAGCTTTCTTT,CSASGTEAFF
NA,TRBV11-2,TRBJ2-7,NA,TGTGCCAGCAGCTTAATTCCCCAATACGAGCAGTACTTC,CASSLIPQYEQYF
TRBD2,TRBV5-1,TRBJ2-4,few,TGCGCCAGCAGCTCCCAGCCTCGACTAGCGGGGGGGCCCCGGACCGAAAACATTCAGTACTTC,CASSSQPRLAGGPRTENIQYF
NA,TRBV3-1,TRBJ2-7,few,TGTGCCAGCAGCCAAGGTTTCAGGCGCCGAGAGGGCGAGCAGTACTTC,CASSQGFRRREGEQYF
TRBD2,TRBV25-1,TRBJ2-3,NA,TGTGCCAGCAGTGGTAGCGGGAGAGGGGCAGATACGCAGTATTTT,CASSGSGRGADTQYF
NA,TRBV6-5,TRBJ1-4,NA,TGTGCCAGCAGTTACAGGAGACGGTCACCGAGGGTTGAAAAACTGTTTTTT,CASSYRRRSPRVEKLFF